What follows are 3 T cell receptor beta chains derived from one specimen sequenced in a study of blood T cell repertoires in COVID-19. Libraries were prepared by immunoSEQ multiplex PCR; TCRdb keeps only in-frame clonotypes and omits some of them. Found here are 150,000 to 200,000 clones, around 87% of them singletons; the top ten hold 2% to 3%. The material sequenced was peripheral blood. These receptors came from a man in his forties with active or convalescent COVID-19.

The table lists this clone with a few counts. This rearrangement joins TRBV19 to TRBJ1-3; 9 bases agree with TRBD1. Germline V gene sequence: CDR1 LNHDA, CDR2 SQIVND (reference sequence). J gave up 1 base and V 6 bases, and 7 bases lay outside the gene matches. The CDR3 contains 16 residues. CDR3: CASRERGTGSGNTIYF. In DNA, the CDR3 is TGTGCCAGTAGAGAGAGGGGGACAGGGTCTGGAAACACCATATATTTT.

The rearrangement links TRBV19 to TRBJ1-3; no clear D gene. CDR3 length: 13 amino acids. The germline V gene encodes CDR1 LNHDA and CDR2 SQIVND (reference sequence). V dropped 2 bases and J dropped 2 bases, with 4 bases sitting between them. The CDR3 spells CASSISAGNTIYF. The CDR3 DNA follows: TGTGCCAGTAGTATATCGGCTGGAAACACCATATATTTT.

This clone was observed a few times. This sequence joins TRBV15 and TRBJ2-1; 8 bases fit TRBD1. CDR3 length: 14 residues. In germline, CDR1 is LNHNV, CDR2 YYDKDF (reference sequence). Trimming cost V 4 bases and J 3 bases; bases outside gene matches: 2. This CDR3 reads CATSKGQDYNEQFF. The CDR3 nucleotides read TGTGCCACCAGCAAGGGACAGGACTACAATGAGCAGTTCTTC.